This TCR beta chain derives from a study of shared clonotypes between healthy human individuals. The overall study: Three plates each covered CD4 naive and memory; CD8 naive two, CD8 memory one.

Whole-study findings and limits: Among non-shared clonotypes, generation probabilities were lower than among those shared by all four donors. Richness estimates generally favored naive over memory subsets.

CDR1 is SGHRS and CDR2 is YFSETQ in the germline V gene. This CDR3 is 16 amino acids long. Unmatched junction bases numbered 10, after V lost 3 bases and J lost 1 base. With respect to this clone: Its target is unknown.

TCRdb's table, derived via immunoSEQ multiplex PCR, lists solely in-frame clones and lacks some. The sample includes around 1.1 million clones, roughly 74% seen only once; the top ten take 0.55% to 0.7%. This clonotype was sampled from a man aged 18-30 years in good health. Some clones in this sample may be carry-over from other donors' samples. The chain employs TRBV5-1 and TRBJ2-7; 7 bases match TRBD2. Sequencing was performed on memory CD4+ T cells from PBMCs. Subset in this sample: CD45RA-negative fraction. The CDR3 DNA reads TGCGCCAGCAGCTCCCGAGGGAGGGAAGCATCCTACGAGCAGTACTTC. This sequence encodes CASSSRGREASYEQYF.